The T cell receptor (beta chain) described here comes from a study of blood T cell repertoires in COVID-19. This CDR3 region has 14 residues. Germline values: CDR1 MNHNY, CDR2 SVGAGI (reference sequence). V dropped 9 bases and J dropped 3; count of bases not matched to a gene: 6. How the authors handled the data: From reference gene primer amplification, estimates of nucleated cell counts were derived. Libraries were prepared by immunoSEQ multiplex PCR; TCRdb keeps only in-frame clonotypes and omits some of them. V, J and clone size derive from that table, while D and trimming were established from the DNA sequence. The table lists roughly 200,000 clones, around nine tenths of them singletons.

The chain employs TRBV6-6 and TRBJ2-2, with 8 bases fitting TRBD2. What was sequenced was peripheral blood. This TCR was recovered from a man aged 55 to 70 who had recovered from COVID-19. Written as DNA, the CDR3 is TGTGCCAGTAGAAGGCGGGGGGACACCGGGGAGCTGTTTTTT. It translates to CASRRRGDTGELFF.